This T cell receptor (beta chain) comes out of a study of T cells after yellow fever vaccination. Points from the study as a whole: Booster samples showed a return of most primary-vaccination clones (approximately 96% CD4, 88% CD8).

One entry per CDR3 protein results from TCRdb running MiXCR on the 5' RACE reads. The sample records about 220,000 distinct CDR3 sequences, roughly 3% being singletons. Regarding this clonotype: No antigen is known for it.

Sequences were derived from CD4+ T cells sorted from PBMCs, sampled 10 days after the yellow fever booster vaccination. This TCR was recovered from a man aged 18-30 years who received the YFV17D yellow fever vaccine.

Here the CDR3 reads CASSVANSGNTIYF. The CDR3 DNA reads TGTGCCAGCAGCGTAGCGAACTCTGGAAACACCATATATTTT. The chain uses TRBV9 and TRBJ1-3; D is undetermined. Germline V CDR1 and CDR2: SGDLS, YYNGEE. The V end was cut by 0 bases, the J end by 0 bases, with 4 bases between. The CDR3 is 14 residues long.